The rows below give T cell receptor beta chains drawn from one sample of a study of cytomegalovirus exposure and HLA in healthy donors. Assay: immunoSEQ multiplex PCR; the TCRdb copy retains only in-frame clones and omits some. This sample's table reports approximately 40,000 clones. The sequenced sample was PBMCs. All receptors derive from a human donor in good health. CDR3s include the opening cysteine and the closing phenylalanine or tryptophan. The D gene is left open where the match is weak. Expanded clones are given a class, and other clones once, few, many or no size at all.

v_gene: TRBV2
j_gene: TRBJ2-7
d_gene: TRBD1
abundance: NA
CDR3nt: TGTGCCAGCAGATCAGGGGGCGCCTACGAGCAGTACTTC
CDR3aa: CASRSGGAYEQYF

v_gene: TRBV7-9
j_gene: TRBJ2-5
d_gene: TRBD1
abundance: NA
CDR3nt: TGTGCCAGCAGCTCAACGGACAGGATCCAAGAGACCCAGTACTTC
CDR3aa: CASSSTDRIQETQYF

v_gene: TRBV15
j_gene: TRBJ1-5
d_gene: NA
abundance: NA
CDR3nt: TGTGCCACCAGCAGAGTAGGGGATAGCAATCAGCCCCAGCATTTT
CDR3aa: CATSRVGDSNQPQHF

v_gene: TRBV7-9
j_gene: TRBJ2-7
d_gene: NA
abundance: medium-sized
CDR3nt: TGTGCCAGCAGCCCAAAGGAGGGCCACGAGCAGTACTTC
CDR3aa: CASSPKEGHEQYF

v_gene: TRBV28
j_gene: TRBJ1-2
d_gene: TRBD1
abundance: NA
CDR3nt: TGTGCCAGCAGTCCGACAGGGGGCGCAGGGAGAAGTGGCTACACCTTC
CDR3aa: CASSPTGGAGRSGYTF

v_gene: TRBV2
j_gene: TRBJ2-5
d_gene: TRBD1
abundance: NA
CDR3nt: TGTGCCAGCACTGACAGGGCTGAGGAGACCCAGTACTTC
CDR3aa: CASTDRAEETQYF

v_gene: TRBV19
j_gene: TRBJ1-2
d_gene: NA
abundance: NA
CDR3nt: TGTGCCAGTAGTAGGGAAGGGAGCTATGGCTACACCTTC
CDR3aa: CASSREGSYGYTF

v_gene: TRBV7-6
j_gene: TRBJ2-7
d_gene: TRBD1
abundance: NA
CDR3nt: TGTGCCAGCAGCTTAATGGGACAGGGGCCAACCTACGAGCAGTACTTC
CDR3aa: CASSLMGQGPTYEQYF

v_gene: TRBV19
j_gene: TRBJ2-2
d_gene: TRBD2
abundance: NA
CDR3nt: TGTGCCAGTACCTCCTTGGGAGGGTTTAACCCCGGGGAGCTGTTTTTT
CDR3aa: CASTSLGGFNPGELFF

v_gene: TRBV20-1
j_gene: TRBJ2-1
d_gene: NA
abundance: NA
CDR3nt: TGCAGTGCGGGGGGGCCCAATGAGCAGTTCTTC
CDR3aa: CSAGGPNEQFF

v_gene: TRBV6-1
j_gene: TRBJ1-2
d_gene: NA
abundance: NA
CDR3nt: TGTGCCAGCAGCGCCAAGGGGCTTTGGTATGGCTACACCTTC
CDR3aa: CASSAKGLWYGYTF

v_gene: TRBV5-4
j_gene: TRBJ1-6
d_gene: NA
abundance: NA
CDR3nt: TGTGCCAGCAGCCTCCGGGACAATAATTCACCCCTCCACTTT
CDR3aa: CASSLRDNNSPLHF

v_gene: TRBV7-6
j_gene: TRBJ2-3
d_gene: TRBD2
abundance: NA
CDR3nt: TGTGCCAGCAGCCCGCGACTAGCGGGTTCAACAGATACGCAGTATTTT
CDR3aa: CASSPRLAGSTDTQYF

v_gene: TRBV5-6
j_gene: TRBJ2-7
d_gene: TRBD1
abundance: NA
CDR3nt: TGTGCCAGCAGCTCTCCCGGGACAGTCGCCTACGAGCAGTACTTC
CDR3aa: CASSSPGTVAYEQYF